The rows below give T cell receptor beta chains drawn from one sample of a study of T cell responses to AZD1222 COVID-19 vaccine. Profiled with immunoSEQ multiplex PCR; TCRdb holds only in-frame clones, not every one. The sample includes 100,000 to 150,000 clones, roughly 89% seen only once; the top ten take 6% to 8.5%. Here the sequenced sample was peripheral blood, taken 28 days after the second AZD1222 dose. These receptor sequences come from an adult who received the AZD1222 COVID-19 vaccine. CDR3s include the opening cysteine and the closing phenylalanine or tryptophan. The D gene is left open where the match is weak. Rows may omit the clone size; those that give it use once, few, many or a size class.

V gene	J gene	clone size	D gene	CDR3 DNA	CDR3 protein
TRBV2	TRBJ2-7	-	-	TGTGCCAGCAGTGAAGGGGGATACAGGGAGGGATTAGGGGAGCAGTACTTC	CASSEGGYREGLGEQYF
TRBV6-5	TRBJ2-7	-	-	TGTGCCAGCAGCCCGAGGGGGGCCCGAATGGATTACTTC	CASSPRGARMDYF
TRBV11-3	TRBJ2-7	-	-	TGTGCCAGCACCCAGGGCGGGTTTACCTACGAGCAGTACTTC	CASTQGGFTYEQYF
TRBV27	TRBJ2-7	-	TRBD1	TGTGCCAGCAGTTTTCCCGGACAGGGGATGTACGAGCAGTACTTC	CASSFPGQGMYEQYF
TRBV13	TRBJ1-1	-	-	TGTGCCAGCAGCTCCCCGGGGAACACTGAAGCTTTCTTT	CASSSPGNTEAFF
TRBV7-9	TRBJ1-2	-	-	TGTGCCAGCAGCCAGGGCGTCTATGGCTACACCTTC	CASSQGVYGYTF
TRBV5-6	TRBJ2-7	few	TRBD1	TGTGCCAGCAGCTATCAGGGGGTGGGAAGATACGAGCAGTACTTC	CASSYQGVGRYEQYF
TRBV19	TRBJ1-4	-	-	TGTGCCAGTAGCGAGTCGGGGGAGGGTTGGGGCACTAATGAAAAACTGTTTTTT	CASSESGEGWGTNEKLFF
TRBV6-5	TRBJ2-7	once	-	TGTGCCAGCAGTTACTCGTTAGGGACCCTCTACGAGCAGTACTTC	CASSYSLGTLYEQYF
TRBV29-1	TRBJ1-3	-	-	TGCAGCGTGGGGTCTGGAAACACCATATATTTT	CSVGSGNTIYF
TRBV7-8	TRBJ2-7	-	-	TGTGCCAGCAGCTTAGATGGGGAAACCTACGAGCAGTACTTC	CASSLDGETYEQYF
TRBV4-2	TRBJ2-1	-	TRBD2	TGTGCCAGCAGCCATACTAGCGGGACCTACAATGAGCAGTTCTTC	CASSHTSGTYNEQFF
TRBV14	TRBJ2-5	-	TRBD2	TGTGCCAGCAGCCCCCGACTAGCGCAAGAGACCCAGTACTTC	CASSPRLAQETQYF
TRBV2	TRBJ2-7	-	TRBD1	TGTGCCAGCGGGACAGGGGGAGGGGAGCAGTACTTC	CASGTGGGEQYF
TRBV30	TRBJ1-1	-	-	TGTGCCTGGAGTGGTAGAATAACTGGTGAAGCTTTCTTT	CAWSGRITGEAFF
TRBV7-3	TRBJ1-2	-	-	TGTGCCAGCAGCTTAATCGGTTGGAAAGACTTTACTAACTATGGCTACACCTTC	CASSLIGWKDFTNYGYTF
TRBV28	TRBJ1-5	few	TRBD1	TGTGCCAGCAGTTTAGGGACAGGGGGCAATCAGCCCCAGCATTTT	CASSLGTGGNQPQHF
TRBV21-1	TRBJ2-3	-	-	TGTGCCAGCAGCAAAGAGGAAGGGGACAGGAGCACAGATACGCAGTATTTT	CASSKEEGDRSTDTQYF
TRBV13	TRBJ2-3	-	TRBD1	TGTGCCAGCAGCTTAGGCCTCTGGAGGACAGGGGGTCGAGATACGCAGTATTTT	CASSLGLWRTGGRDTQYF
TRBV14	TRBJ2-7	few	-	TGTGCCAGCAGCCAAGGAGGCGAGCAGTACTTC	CASSQGGEQYF
TRBV5-1	TRBJ2-5	-	TRBD2	TGCGCCAGCAGCTTAAGGGACCGCGGGAGTGAGACCCAGTACTTC	CASSLRDRGSETQYF
TRBV28	TRBJ2-7	-	TRBD1	TGTGCCAGCAGTTCCCCCGGGACAGGGGCATACGAGCAGTACTTC	CASSSPGTGAYEQYF
TRBV29-1	TRBJ2-5	-	-	TGCAGCGTTAGGAGGGGTCAAGAGACCCAGTACTTC	CSVRRGQETQYF